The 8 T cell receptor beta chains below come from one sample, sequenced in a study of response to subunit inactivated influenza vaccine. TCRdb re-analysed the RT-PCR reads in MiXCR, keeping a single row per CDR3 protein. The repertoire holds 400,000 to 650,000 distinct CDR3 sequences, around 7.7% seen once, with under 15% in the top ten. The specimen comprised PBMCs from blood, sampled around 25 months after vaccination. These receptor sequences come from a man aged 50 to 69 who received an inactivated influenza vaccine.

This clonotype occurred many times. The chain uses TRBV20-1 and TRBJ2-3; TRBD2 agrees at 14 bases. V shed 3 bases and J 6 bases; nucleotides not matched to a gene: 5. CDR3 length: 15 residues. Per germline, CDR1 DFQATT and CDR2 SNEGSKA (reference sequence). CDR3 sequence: CSARRTSGRSDTQYF. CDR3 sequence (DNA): TGCAGTGCTAGGCGGACTAGCGGGAGGTCGGATACGCAGTATTTT.

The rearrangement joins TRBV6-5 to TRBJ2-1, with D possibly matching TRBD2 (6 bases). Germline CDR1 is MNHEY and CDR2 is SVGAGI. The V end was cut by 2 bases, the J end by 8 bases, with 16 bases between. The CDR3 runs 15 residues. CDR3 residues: CASSYPTDYSHEQFF. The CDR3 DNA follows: TGTGCCAGCAGTTACCCCACGGACTACTCCCATGAGCAGTTCTTC.

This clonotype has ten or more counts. The CDR3 here is CASSYGGGNQPQHF. CDR3 bases: TGTGCCAGCAGTTACGGGGGGGGCAATCAGCCCCAGCATTTT. V gene TRBV6-5 combines with J gene TRBJ1-5, with D possibly TRBD1 on 5 matching bases. The V gene lost 2 bases and the J gene lost 2 bases, with 7 bases spanning the gap. There are 14 residues in the CDR3. In germline, CDR1 is MNHEY, CDR2 SVGAGI.

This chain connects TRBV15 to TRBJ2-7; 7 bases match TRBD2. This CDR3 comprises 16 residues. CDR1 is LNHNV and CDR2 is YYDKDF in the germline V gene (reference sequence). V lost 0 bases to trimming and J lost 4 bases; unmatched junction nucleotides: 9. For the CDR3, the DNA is TGTGCCACCAGCAGAGATCTCCAGCGGGATTTATACGAGCAGTACTTC. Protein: CATSRDLQRDLYEQYF.

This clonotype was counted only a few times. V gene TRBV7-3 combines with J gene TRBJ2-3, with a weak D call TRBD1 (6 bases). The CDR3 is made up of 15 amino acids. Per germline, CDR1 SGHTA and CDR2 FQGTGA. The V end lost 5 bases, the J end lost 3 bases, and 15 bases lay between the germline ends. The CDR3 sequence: CASSPFMGATDTQYF. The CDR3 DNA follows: TGTGCCAGCAGCCCTTTTATGGGGGCTACAGATACGCAGTATTTT. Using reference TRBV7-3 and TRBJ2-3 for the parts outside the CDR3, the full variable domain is GAGVSQTPSNKVTEKGKYVELRCDPISGHTALYWYRQSLGQGPEFLIYFQGTGAADDSGLPNDRFFAVRPEGSVSTLKIQRTERGDSAVYLCASSPFMGATDTQYFGPGTRLTVL.

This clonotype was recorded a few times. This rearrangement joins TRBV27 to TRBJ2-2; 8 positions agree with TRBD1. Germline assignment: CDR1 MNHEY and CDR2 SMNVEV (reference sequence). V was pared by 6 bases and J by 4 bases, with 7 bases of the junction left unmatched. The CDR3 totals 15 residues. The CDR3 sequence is CASSPDRVATGELFF. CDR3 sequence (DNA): TGTGCCAGCAGCCCGGACAGGGTGGCCACCGGGGAGCTGTTTTTT.

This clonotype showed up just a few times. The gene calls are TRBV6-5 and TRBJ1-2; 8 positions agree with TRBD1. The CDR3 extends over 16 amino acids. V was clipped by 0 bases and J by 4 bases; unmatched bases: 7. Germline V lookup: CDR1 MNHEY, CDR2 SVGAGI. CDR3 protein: CASSYSIHRGTYGYTF. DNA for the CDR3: TGTGCCAGCAGTTACTCGATTCACAGGGGGACCTATGGCTACACCTTC.

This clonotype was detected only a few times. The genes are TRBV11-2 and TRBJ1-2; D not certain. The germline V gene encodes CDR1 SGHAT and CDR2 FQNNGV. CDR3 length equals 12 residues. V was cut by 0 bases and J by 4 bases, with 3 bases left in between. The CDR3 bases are TGTGCCAGCAGCTTAGAGCCCTATGGCTACACCTTC. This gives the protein CASSLEPYGYTF.